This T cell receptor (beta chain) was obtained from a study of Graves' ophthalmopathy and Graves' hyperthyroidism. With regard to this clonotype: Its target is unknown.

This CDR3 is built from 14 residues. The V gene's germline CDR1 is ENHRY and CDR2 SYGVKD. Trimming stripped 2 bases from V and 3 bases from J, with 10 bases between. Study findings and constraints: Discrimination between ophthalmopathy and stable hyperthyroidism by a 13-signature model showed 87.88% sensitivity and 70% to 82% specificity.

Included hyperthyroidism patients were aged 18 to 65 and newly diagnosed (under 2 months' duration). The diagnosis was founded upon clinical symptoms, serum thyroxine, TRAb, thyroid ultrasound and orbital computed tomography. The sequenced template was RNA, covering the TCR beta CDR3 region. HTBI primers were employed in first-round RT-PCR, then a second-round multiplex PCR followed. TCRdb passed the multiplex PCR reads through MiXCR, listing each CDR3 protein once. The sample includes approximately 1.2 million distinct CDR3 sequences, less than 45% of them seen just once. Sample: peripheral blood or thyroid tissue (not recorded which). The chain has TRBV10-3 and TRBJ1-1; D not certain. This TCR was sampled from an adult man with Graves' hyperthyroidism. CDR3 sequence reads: CAISEPGTDTEAFF. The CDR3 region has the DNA TGTGCCATCAGTGAGCCGGGTACTGACACTGAAGCTTTCTTT.